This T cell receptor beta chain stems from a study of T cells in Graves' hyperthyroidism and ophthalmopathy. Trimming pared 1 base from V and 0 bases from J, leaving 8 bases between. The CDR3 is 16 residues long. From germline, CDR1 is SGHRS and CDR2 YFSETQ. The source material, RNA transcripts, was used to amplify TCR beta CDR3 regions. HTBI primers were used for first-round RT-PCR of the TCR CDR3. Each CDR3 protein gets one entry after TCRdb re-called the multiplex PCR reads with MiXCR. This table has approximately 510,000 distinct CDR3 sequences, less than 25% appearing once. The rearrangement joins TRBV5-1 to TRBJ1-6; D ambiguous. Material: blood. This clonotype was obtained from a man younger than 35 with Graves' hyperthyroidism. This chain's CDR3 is CASSLSGVSYNSPLHF. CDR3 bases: TGCGCCAGCAGCTTGTCCGGAGTCTCCTATAATTCACCCCTCCACTTT.